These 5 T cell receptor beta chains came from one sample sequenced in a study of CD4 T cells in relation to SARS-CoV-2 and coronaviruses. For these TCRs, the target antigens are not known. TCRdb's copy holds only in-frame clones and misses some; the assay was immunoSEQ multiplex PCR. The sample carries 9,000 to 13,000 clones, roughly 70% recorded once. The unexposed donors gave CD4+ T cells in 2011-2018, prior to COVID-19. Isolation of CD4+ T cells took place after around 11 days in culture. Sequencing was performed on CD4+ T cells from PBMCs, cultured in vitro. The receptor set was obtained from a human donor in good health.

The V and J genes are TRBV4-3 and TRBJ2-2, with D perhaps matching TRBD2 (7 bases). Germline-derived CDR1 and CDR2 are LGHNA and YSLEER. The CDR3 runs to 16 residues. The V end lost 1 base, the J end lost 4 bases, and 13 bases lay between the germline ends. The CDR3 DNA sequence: TGCGCCAGCAGCCAAGGGCGGGGGCAGGGCACCGGGGAGCTGTTTTTT. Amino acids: CASSQGRGQGTGELFF.

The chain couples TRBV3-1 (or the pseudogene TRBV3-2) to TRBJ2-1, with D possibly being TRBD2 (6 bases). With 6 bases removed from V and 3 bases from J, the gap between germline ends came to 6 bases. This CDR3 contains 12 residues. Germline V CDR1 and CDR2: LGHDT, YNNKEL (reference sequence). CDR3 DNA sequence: TGTGCCAGCAGGGGGGGCTACAATGAGCAGTTCTTC. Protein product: CASRGGYNEQFF.

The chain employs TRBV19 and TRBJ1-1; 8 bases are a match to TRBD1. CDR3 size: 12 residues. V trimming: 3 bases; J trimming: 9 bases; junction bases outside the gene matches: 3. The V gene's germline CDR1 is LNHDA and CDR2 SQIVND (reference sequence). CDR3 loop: CASSIGQGQAFF. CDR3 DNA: TGTGCCAGTAGTATCGGACAGGGTCAAGCTTTCTTT.

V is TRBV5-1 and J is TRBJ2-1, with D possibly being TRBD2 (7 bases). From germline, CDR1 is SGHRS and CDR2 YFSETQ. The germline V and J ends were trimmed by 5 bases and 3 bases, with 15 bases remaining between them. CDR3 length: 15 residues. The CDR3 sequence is CASSGGGRGYNEQFF. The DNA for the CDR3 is TGCGCCAGCAGTGGGGGCGGGAGAGGCTACAATGAGCAGTTCTTC.

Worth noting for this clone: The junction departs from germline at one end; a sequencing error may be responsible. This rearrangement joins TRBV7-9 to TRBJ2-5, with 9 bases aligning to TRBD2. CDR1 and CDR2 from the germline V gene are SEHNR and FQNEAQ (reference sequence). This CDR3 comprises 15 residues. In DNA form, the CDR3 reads TGTGCCAGCAGCATAGCGGGGGAGACCCAAGAGACCCAGTACTTC. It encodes CASSIAGETQETQYF. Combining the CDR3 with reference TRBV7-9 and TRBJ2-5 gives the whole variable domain DTGVSQNPRHKITKRGQNVTFRCDPISEHNRLYWYRQTLGQGPEFLTYFQNEAQLEKSRLLSDRFSAERPKGSFSTLEIQRTEQGDSAMYLCASSIAGETQETQYFGPGTRLLVL.